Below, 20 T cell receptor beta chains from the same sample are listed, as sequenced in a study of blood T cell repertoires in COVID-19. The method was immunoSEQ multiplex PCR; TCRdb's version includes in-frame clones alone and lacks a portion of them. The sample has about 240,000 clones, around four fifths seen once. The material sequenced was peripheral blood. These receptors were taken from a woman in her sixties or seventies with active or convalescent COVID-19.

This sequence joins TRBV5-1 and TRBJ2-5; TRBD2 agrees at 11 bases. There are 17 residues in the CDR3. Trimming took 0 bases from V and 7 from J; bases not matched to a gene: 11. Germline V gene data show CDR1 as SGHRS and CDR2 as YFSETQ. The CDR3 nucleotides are TGCGCCAGCAGCTTGGCCGGTATAGCGGGAGGGCTAGGGACCCAGTACTTC. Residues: CASSLAGIAGGLGTQYF.

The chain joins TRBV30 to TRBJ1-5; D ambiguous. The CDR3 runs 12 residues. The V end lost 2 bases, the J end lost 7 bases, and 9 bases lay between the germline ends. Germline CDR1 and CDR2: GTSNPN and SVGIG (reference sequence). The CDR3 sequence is CAWSPSGQPQHF. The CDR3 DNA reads TGTGCCTGGAGTCCATCGGGGCAGCCCCAGCATTTT.

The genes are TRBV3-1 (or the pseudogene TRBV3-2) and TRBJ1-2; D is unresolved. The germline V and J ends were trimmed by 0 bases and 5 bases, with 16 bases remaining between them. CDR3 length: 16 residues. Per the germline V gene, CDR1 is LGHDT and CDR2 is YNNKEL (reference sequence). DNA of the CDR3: TGTGCCAGCAGCCAAGAAAGAGGCAGCTTCGGGTATGGCTACACCTTC. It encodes CASSQERGSFGYGYTF.

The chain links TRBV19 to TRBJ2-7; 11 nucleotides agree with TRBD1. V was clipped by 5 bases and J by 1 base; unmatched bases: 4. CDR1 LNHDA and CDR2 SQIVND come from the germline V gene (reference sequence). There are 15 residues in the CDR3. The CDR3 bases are TGTGCCAGTAGTGCGGGACAGGGGGGATCCTACGAGCAGTACTTC. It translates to CASSAGQGGSYEQYF.

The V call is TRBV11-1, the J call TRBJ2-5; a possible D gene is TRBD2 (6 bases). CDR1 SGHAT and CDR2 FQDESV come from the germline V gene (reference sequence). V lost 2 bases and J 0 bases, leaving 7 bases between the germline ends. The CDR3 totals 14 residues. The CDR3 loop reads CASSLRTNQETQYF. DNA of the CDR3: TGTGCCAGCAGCTTAAGGACTAACCAAGAGACCCAGTACTTC. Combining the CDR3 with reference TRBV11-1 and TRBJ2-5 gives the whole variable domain EAEVAQSPRYKITEKSQAVAFWCDPISGHATLYWYRQILGQGPELLVQFQDESVVDDSQLPKDRFSAERLKGVDSTLKIQPAELGDSAMYLCASSLRTNQETQYFGPGTRLLVL.

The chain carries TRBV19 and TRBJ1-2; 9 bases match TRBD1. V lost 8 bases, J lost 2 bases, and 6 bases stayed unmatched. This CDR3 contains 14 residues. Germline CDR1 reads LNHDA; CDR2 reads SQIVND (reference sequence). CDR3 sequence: CASRYGTGNYGYTF. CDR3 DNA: TGTGCCAGTCGATACGGGACAGGGAACTATGGCTACACCTTC.

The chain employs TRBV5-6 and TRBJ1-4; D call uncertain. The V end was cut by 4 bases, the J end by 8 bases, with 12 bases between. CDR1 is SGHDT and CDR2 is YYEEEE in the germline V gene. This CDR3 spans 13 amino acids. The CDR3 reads CASSPGEVEKLFF. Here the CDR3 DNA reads TGTGCCAGCAGCCCCGGGGAGGTAGAAAAACTGTTTTTT.

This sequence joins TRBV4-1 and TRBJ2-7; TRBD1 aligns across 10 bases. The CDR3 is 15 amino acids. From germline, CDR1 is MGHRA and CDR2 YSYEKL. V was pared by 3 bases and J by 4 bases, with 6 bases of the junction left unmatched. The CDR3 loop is CASSQTGTGVYEQYF. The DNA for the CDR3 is TGCGCCAGCAGCCAGACCGGGACAGGGGTTTACGAGCAGTACTTC.

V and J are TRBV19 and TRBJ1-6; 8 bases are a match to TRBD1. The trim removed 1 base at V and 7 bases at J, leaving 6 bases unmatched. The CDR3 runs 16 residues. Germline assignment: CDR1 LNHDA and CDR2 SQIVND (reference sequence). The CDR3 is CASSIGPGTGNSPLHF. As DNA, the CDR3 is TGTGCCAGTAGTATAGGCCCCGGGACAGGCAATTCACCCCTCCACTTT.

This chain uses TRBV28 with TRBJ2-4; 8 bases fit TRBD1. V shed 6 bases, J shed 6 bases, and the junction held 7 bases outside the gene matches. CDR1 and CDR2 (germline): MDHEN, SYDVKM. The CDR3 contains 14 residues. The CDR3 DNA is TGTGCCAGCAGCCGTCCCGGGACAGGAAACATTCAGTACTTC. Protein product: CASSRPGTGNIQYF.

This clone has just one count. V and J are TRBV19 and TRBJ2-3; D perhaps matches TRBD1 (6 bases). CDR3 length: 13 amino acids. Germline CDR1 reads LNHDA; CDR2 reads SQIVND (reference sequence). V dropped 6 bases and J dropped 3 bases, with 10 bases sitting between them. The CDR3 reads CASSGQRTDTQYF. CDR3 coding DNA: TGTGCCAGTAGCGGACAGAGAACAGATACGCAGTATTTT.

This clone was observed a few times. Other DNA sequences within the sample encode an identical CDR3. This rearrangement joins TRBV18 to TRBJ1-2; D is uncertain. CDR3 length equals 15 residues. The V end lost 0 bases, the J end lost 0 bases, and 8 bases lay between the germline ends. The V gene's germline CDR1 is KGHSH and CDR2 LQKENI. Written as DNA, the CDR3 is TGTGCCAGCTCACCACCGGCGGGTACTAACTATGGCTACACCTTC. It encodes CASSPPAGTNYGYTF.

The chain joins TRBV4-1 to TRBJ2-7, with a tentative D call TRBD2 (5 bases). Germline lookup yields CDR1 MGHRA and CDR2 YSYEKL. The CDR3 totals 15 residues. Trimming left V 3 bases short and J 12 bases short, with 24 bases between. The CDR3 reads CASSQREKGAIPGYF. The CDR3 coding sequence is TGCGCCAGCAGCCAGAGGGAGAAGGGAGCTATCCCAGGGTACTTC.

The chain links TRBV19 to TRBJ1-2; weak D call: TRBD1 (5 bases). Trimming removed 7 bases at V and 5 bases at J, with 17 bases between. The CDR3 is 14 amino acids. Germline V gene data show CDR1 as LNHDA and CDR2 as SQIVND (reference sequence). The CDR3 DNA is TGTGCCAGTATCCAGACAGTGAATGATTATGGCTACACCTTC. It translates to CASIQTVNDYGYTF.

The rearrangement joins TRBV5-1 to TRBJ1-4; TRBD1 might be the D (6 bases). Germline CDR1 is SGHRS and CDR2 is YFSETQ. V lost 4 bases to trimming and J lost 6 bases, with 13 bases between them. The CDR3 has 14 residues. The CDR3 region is CASSGQGRDEKLFF. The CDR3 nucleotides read TGCGCCAGCAGCGGGCAGGGGCGTGATGAAAAACTGTTTTTT. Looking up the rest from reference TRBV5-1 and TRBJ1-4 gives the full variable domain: KAGVTQTPRYLIKTRGQQVTLSCSPISGHRSVSWYQQTPGQGLQFLFEYFSETQRNKGNFPGRFSGRQFSNSRSEMNVSTLELGDSALYLCASSGQGRDEKLFFGSGTQLSVL.

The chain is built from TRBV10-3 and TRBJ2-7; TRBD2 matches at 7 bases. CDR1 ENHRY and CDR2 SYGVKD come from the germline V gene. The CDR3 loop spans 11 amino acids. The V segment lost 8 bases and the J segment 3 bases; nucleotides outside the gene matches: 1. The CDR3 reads CAIGGGYEQYF. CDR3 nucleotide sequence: TGTGCCATCGGGGGGGGCTACGAGCAGTACTTC.

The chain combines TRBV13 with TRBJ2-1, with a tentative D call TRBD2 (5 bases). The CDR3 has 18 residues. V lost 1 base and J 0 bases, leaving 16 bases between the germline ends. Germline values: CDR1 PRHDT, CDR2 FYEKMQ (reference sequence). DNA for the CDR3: TGTGCCAGCAGCTTAGTTCGGGATCAAAGGAGCTCCTACAATGAGCAGTTCTTC. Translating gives CASSLVRDQRSSYNEQFF.

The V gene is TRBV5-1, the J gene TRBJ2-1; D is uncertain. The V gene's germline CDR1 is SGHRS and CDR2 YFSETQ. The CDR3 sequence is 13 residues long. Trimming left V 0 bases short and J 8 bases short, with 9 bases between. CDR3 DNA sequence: TGCGCCAGCAGCTTGGAATTAGCAGATGAGCAGTTCTTC. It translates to CASSLELADEQFF.

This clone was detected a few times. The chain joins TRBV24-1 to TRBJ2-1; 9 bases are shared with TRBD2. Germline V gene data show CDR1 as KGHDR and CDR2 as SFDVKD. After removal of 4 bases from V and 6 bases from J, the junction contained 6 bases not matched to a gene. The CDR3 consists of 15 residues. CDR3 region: CATSDLTSGRNEQFF. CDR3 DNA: TGTGCCACCAGTGACTTGACTAGCGGTCGCAATGAGCAGTTCTTC.

CDR3 loop: CASSKWGAKGLEQYF. CDR3 coding DNA: TGTGCCAGCAGCAAGTGGGGAGCGAAGGGCCTCGAGCAGTACTTC. The chain links TRBV6-5 to TRBJ2-7, with a possible D match to TRBD2 (5 bases). The CDR3 extends over 15 amino acids. Germline CDR1 and CDR2: MNHEY and SVGAGI. Trimming stripped 6 bases from V and 6 bases from J, with 21 bases between.